The entry below describes one TCR beta chain. Its cognate antigen is unknown. The data stem from a study of OX40 agonist ivuxolimab in advanced cancers. As for the study in general: Checkpoint inhibitors had been given previously to 40% of patients. Study-wide results and caveats: Expansion of clones was among the lowest in partial responders at 0.1-3.0 mg/kg. Low normalized clonal expansion also occurred in some nonresponding patients. Clonal expansion by week 6 occurred in CD4+ and CD8+ blood T cells (at 0.1 to 3.0 mg/kg).

TCRdb's copy holds only in-frame clones and misses some; the assay was immunoSEQ multiplex PCR. The sample includes approximately 26,000 clones, roughly 87% seen only once; the top ten take 15%. Germline loops: CDR1 LNHDA, CDR2 SQIVND (reference sequence). The CDR3 contains 15 residues. Trimming at V came to 4 bases and at J to 7 bases, leaving 8 bases not matched to a gene. The TCR was taken from an adult with an advanced solid tumor such as melanoma, head and neck, liver or kidney cancer. The rearrangement joins TRBV19 to TRBJ1-5; TRBD1 agrees at 9 bases. The sequencing used CD4+ or CD8+ T cells sorted from blood, collected in a trial of the OX40 agonist ivuxolimab. This CDR3 is CASSTHTGTGQPQHF. The CDR3 nucleotides read TGTGCCAGTAGTACACACACCGGGACAGGGCAGCCCCAGCATTTT.